The 18 T cell receptor beta chains listed next were all sequenced from one sample in a study of monozygotic twins with inflammatory bowel disease. Reanalyzing the 5' RACE reads, TCRdb keeps one entry per CDR3 protein, without DNA. Seen in this sample are a few hundred thousand distinct CDR3 sequences; the ten most common clones hold approximately 2.4%. Sequences were obtained from blood. Source of these receptors: a human donor with ulcerative colitis or Crohn's disease, or a healthy co-twin of an affected twin (not recorded which).

V usage is TRBV4-3 and J usage is TRBJ1-1; TCRdb proposes TRBD1, but this gene call is untestable without DNA. CDR3 length: 17 residues. From germline, CDR1 is LGHNA and CDR2 YSLEER. CDR3 amino acids: CASSQDRTGGAGTEAFF.

The rearrangement links TRBV3-1 to TRBJ2-6; TCRdb proposes TRBD1, but this gene call is untestable without DNA. Germline lookup yields CDR1 LGHDT and CDR2 YNNKEL (reference sequence). CDR3 length equals 17 residues. The CDR3 reads CASSRGQGMAGANVLTF.

This chain links TRBV11-2 with TRBJ1-5; TCRdb indicates TRBD1, and absent DNA this call remains unverified. This CDR3 contains 17 residues. In germline, CDR1 is SGHAT, CDR2 FQNNGV. CDR3 region: CASSLDPGQGAWQPQHF.

The rearrangement uses TRBV20-1 and TRBJ1-1; TCRdb's assignment of TRBD1 cannot be checked, as there is no DNA. The germline gives CDR1 DFQATT, CDR2 SNEGSKA (reference sequence). The CDR3 extends over 14 amino acids. This CDR3 is CSAIRQGTNTEAFF.

The rearrangement uses TRBV6-5 and TRBJ2-3; the TCRdb D gene call, TRBD1, has no DNA to confirm it. Germline CDR1 MNHEY, CDR2 SVGAGI. The CDR3 totals 16 residues. CDR3 loop: CASSYQGLGGTDTQYF.

The chain employs TRBV7-3 and TRBJ2-3; TCRdb reports TRBD1, a call that lacks DNA to check it against. The CDR3 covers 14 residues. Per the germline V gene, CDR1 is SGHTA and CDR2 is FQGTGA. The CDR3 loop is CASSLARQGDTQYF.

This chain links TRBV6-1 with TRBJ1-1; TCRdb lists TRBD1, though no DNA is available to test this call. The CDR3 covers 14 residues. The germline V gene has CDR1 MNHNS and CDR2 SASEGT. CDR3 loop: CASTRQGLNTEAFF.

The chain is built from TRBV29-1 and TRBJ2-1. From germline, CDR1 is SQVTM and CDR2 ANQGSEA. The CDR3 contains 13 residues. This CDR3 is CSVEVTTSSEQFF.

The gene calls are TRBV20-1 and TRBJ2-4; the TRBD1 assignment by TCRdb is unverifiable without DNA. Germline V gene lookup returns CDR1 DFQATT and CDR2 SNEGSKA (reference sequence). This CDR3 is built from 11 residues. The CDR3: CRPGTDDIQYF.

The chain has TRBV6-1 and TRBJ2-7; TCRdb outputs TRBD2, but without DNA this stays unchecked. This CDR3 is 13 amino acids long. The germline gives CDR1 MNHNS, CDR2 SASEGT. This CDR3 is CASHSRGSYEQYF.

CDR3 amino acids: CASSQGIQERDYGYTF. The chain carries TRBV4-1 and TRBJ1-2. The CDR3 extends over 16 amino acids. In germline, CDR1 is MGHRA, CDR2 YSYEKL.

The V and J genes are TRBV5-1 and TRBJ2-5; without DNA, the TCRdb call of TRBD1 cannot be checked. CDR1 is SGHRS and CDR2 is YFSETQ in the germline V gene. CDR3 size: 15 residues. This CDR3 is CASRVGQGAPETQYF.

V is TRBV7-2 and J is TRBJ1-2; the TRBD1 assignment by TCRdb is unverifiable without DNA. The germline gives CDR1 SGHTA, CDR2 FQGNSA. CDR3 size: 13 residues. CDR3 protein: CASSLDRENRYTF. The full variable domain, its missing parts supplied by reference TRBV7-2 and TRBJ1-2, is GAGVSQSPSNKVTEKGKDVELRCDPISGHTALYWYRQSLGQGLEFLIYFQGNSAPDKSGLPSDRFSAERTGGSVSTLTIQRTQQEDSAVYLCASSLDRENRYTFGSGTRLTVV.

This CDR3 reads CASAPLGQGVNQPQHF. The V gene is TRBV19, the J gene TRBJ1-5; TCRdb outputs TRBD1, but without DNA this stays unchecked. The CDR3 sequence is 16 residues long. Germline V gives CDR1 LNHDA, CDR2 SQIVND (reference sequence).

The V gene is TRBV7-6, the J gene TRBJ2-1; TCRdb names TRBD1, which stays unverified in the absence of DNA. Germline CDR1 SGHVS, CDR2 FNYEAQ. The CDR3 runs to 15 residues. This CDR3 reads CASSLEWATRGEQFF.

The rearrangement links TRBV12-3 or TRBV12-4 to TRBJ2-7; the TCRdb D gene call, TRBD1, has no DNA to confirm it. The length of the CDR3 is 13 residues. CDR3 amino acids: CASSGHSSYEQYF.

This chain connects TRBV7-3 to TRBJ2-5; TCRdb picks TRBD1, but there is no DNA to check that call. The V gene's germline CDR1 is SGHTA and CDR2 FQGTGA. The CDR3 contains 15 residues. The CDR3 sequence: CASSFRGVMQETQYF.

This CDR3 reads CASRRSRDNEQFF. The chain has TRBV7-9 and TRBJ2-1. From germline, CDR1 is SEHNR and CDR2 FQNEAQ (reference sequence). CDR3 length equals 13 residues. The full variable domain, completed using reference TRBV7-9 and TRBJ2-1, is DTGVSQNPRHKITKRGQNVTFRCDPISEHNRLYWYRQTLGQGPEFLTYFQNEAQLEKSRLLSDRFSAERPKGSFSTLEIQRTEQGDSAMYLCASRRSRDNEQFFGPGTRLTVL.